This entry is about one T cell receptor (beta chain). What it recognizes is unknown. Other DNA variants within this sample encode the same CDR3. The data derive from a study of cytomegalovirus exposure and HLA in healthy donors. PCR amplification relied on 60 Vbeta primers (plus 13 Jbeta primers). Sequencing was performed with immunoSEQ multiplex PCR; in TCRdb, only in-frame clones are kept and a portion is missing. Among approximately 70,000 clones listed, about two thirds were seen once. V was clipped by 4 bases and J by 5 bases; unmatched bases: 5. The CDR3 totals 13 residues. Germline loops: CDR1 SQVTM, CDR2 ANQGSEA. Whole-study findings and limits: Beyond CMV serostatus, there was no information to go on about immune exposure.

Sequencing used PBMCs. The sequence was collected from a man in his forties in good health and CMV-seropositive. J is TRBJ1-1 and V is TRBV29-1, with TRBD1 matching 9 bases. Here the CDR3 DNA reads TGCAGCGTTGGTGGACAGGGGTGGACTGAAGCTTTCTTT. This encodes CSVGGQGWTEAFF. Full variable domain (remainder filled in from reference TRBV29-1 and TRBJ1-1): SAVISQKPSRDICQRGTSLTIQCQVDSQVTMMFWYRQQPGQSLTLIATANQGSEATYESGFVIDKFPISRPNLTFSTLTVSNMSPEDSSIYLCSVGGQGWTEAFFGQGTRLTVV.